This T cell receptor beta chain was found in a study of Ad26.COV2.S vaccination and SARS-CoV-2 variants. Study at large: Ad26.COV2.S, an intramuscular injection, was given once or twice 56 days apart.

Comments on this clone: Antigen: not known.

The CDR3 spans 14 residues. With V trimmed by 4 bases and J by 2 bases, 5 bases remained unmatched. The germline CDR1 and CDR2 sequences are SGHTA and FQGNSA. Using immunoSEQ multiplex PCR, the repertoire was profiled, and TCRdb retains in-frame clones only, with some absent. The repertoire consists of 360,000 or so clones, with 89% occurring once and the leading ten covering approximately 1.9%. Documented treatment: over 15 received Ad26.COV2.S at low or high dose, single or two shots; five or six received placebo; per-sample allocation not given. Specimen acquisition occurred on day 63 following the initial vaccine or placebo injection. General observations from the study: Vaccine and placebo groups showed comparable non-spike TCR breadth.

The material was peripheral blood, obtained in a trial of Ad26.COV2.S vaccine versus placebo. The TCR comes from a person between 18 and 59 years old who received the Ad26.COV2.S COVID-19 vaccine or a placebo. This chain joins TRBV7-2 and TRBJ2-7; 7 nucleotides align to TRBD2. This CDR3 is CASSSLAGPYEQYF. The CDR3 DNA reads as TGTGCCAGCAGCTCCTTAGCGGGTCCCTACGAGCAGTACTTC.